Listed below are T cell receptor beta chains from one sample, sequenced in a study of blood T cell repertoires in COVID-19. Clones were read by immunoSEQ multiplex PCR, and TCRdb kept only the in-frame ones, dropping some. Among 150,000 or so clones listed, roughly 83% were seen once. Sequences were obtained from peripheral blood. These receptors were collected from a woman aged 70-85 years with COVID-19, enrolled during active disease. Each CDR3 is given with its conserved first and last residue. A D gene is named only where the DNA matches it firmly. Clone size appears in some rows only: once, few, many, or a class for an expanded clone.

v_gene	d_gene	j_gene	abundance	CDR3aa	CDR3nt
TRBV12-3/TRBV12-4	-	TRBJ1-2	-	CASSPRRGDGYTF	TGTGCCAGCAGTCCCCGCAGGGGAGATGGCTACACCTTC
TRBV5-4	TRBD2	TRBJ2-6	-	CASSFGLAGSSGANVLTF	TGTGCCAGCAGCTTCGGGCTAGCGGGGAGCTCTGGGGCCAACGTCCTGACTTTC
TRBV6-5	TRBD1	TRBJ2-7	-	CASASGTGANEQYF	TGTGCCAGCGCTTCCGGGACAGGGGCCAACGAGCAGTACTTC
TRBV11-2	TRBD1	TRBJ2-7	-	CASTLRQGVYEQYF	TGTGCCAGCACCCTCAGACAGGGGGTCTACGAGCAGTACTTC
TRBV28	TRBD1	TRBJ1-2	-	CASRPGQGVRGYGYTF	TGTGCCAGCAGACCGGGACAGGGGGTTAGAGGCTATGGCTACACCTTC
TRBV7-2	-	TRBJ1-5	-	CASSLGVYSNQPQHF	TGTGCCAGCAGCTTAGGAGTTTATAGCAATCAGCCCCAGCATTTT
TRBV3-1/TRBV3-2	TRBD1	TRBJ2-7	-	CASSRKGQGYYEQYF	TGTGCCAGCAGCCGCAAGGGACAGGGCTACTACGAGCAGTACTTC
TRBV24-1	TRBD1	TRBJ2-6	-	CATSEAGTAGANVLTF	TGTGCCACCAGTGAAGCCGGGACAGCTGGGGCCAACGTCCTGACTTTC
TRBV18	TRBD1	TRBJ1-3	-	CASSRTTGPGNTIYF	TGTGCCAGCTCACGGACGACAGGGCCTGGAAACACCATATATTTT
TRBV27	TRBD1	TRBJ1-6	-	CASSLSGGTGGVMSYNSPLHF	TGTGCCAGCAGTCTTTCTGGGGGGACAGGGGGTGTAATGTCCTATAATTCACCCCTCCACTTT
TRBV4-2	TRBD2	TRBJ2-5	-	CASSQDLAGGPSQETQYF	TGTGCCAGCAGCCAAGATTTAGCGGGGGGGCCAAGCCAAGAGACCCAGTACTTC
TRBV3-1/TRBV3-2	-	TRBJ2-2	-	CASSQVLSWSGFAGELFF	TGTGCCAGCAGCCAAGTGCTATCATGGTCGGGGTTCGCCGGGGAGCTGTTTTTT
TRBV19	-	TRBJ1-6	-	CASSETPPPSPLHF	TGTGCCAGTAGTGAGACACCTCCGCCTTCACCCCTCCACTTT
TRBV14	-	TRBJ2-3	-	CASSPISTDTQYF	TGTGCCAGCAGCCCAATCAGCACAGATACGCAGTATTTT
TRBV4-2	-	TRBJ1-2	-	CASSQETVYGYTF	TGTGCCAGCAGCCAAGAAACGGTCTATGGCTACACCTTC
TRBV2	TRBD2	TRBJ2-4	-	CASRWTSGGPGSQNIQYF	TGTGCCAGCAGATGGACTAGCGGGGGCCCCGGGTCCCAAAACATTCAGTACTTC
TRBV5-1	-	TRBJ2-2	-	CASSSRGHNTGELFF	TGCGCCAGCAGCTCCAGGGGCCACAACACCGGGGAGCTGTTTTTT
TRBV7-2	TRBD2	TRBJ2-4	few	CASSLGRGMDKNIQYF	TGTGCCAGCAGCTTAGGGCGGGGGATGGACAAAAACATTCAGTACTTC
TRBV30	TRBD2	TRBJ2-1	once	CAWRAAGGYNEQFF	TGTGCCTGGAGAGCGGCGGGGGGGTACAATGAGCAGTTCTTC
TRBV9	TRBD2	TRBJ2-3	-	CASSVDPAGVADTQYF	TGTGCCAGCAGCGTAGATCCAGCGGGGGTTGCAGATACGCAGTATTTT
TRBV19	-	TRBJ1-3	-	CASPPRLYGVSGNTIYF	TGTGCCAGCCCACCGAGACTGTACGGGGTCTCTGGAAACACCATATATTTT
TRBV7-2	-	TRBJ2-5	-	CASSLVGGGTQYF	TGTGCCAGCAGCTTAGTGGGGGGAGGGACCCAGTACTTC
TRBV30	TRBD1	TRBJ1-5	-	CAWSAIGQGANQPQHF	TGTGCCTGGAGCGCGATCGGACAGGGGGCGAATCAGCCCCAGCATTTT
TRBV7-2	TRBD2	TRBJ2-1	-	CASMTSGGTYNEQFF	TGTGCCAGCATGACTAGCGGGGGGACTTACAATGAGCAGTTCTTC
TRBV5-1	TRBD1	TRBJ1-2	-	CASSPTGLDNYGYTF	TGCGCCAGCAGCCCGACAGGGCTGGATAACTATGGCTACACCTTC
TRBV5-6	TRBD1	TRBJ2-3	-	CASSPPGQVTDTQYF	TGTGCCAGCAGCCCACCGGGACAGGTTACAGATACGCAGTATTTT
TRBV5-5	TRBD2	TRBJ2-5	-	CASSLASGTSETQYF	TGTGCCAGCAGCTTGGCCTCCGGGACTAGTGAGACCCAGTACTTC
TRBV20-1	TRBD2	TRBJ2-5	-	CSASYGGAYETQYF	TGCAGTGCTAGTTACGGGGGGGCCTACGAGACCCAGTACTTC
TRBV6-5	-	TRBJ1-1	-	CASSYSTARGTACFF	TGTGCCAGCAGTTACTCGACTGCGCGTGGGACTGCGTGTTTCTTT
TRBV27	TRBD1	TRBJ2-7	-	CASRPRDSYEQYF	TGTGCCAGCAGGCCCCGGGACAGCTACGAGCAGTACTTC
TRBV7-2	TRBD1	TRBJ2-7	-	CASSQGQVSYEQYF	TGTGCCAGCAGCCAGGGACAGGTGTCCTACGAGCAGTACTTC
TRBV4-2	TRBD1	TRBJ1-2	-	CASSQDPGTGSYGYTF	TGTGCCAGCAGCCAAGATCCTGGGACAGGGAGTTATGGCTACACCTTC
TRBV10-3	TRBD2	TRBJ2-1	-	CAIRVAGANNEQFF	TGTGCCATCAGGGTAGCGGGGGCCAACAATGAGCAGTTCTTC
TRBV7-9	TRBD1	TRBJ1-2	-	CASSRDRDGYTF	TGTGCCAGCAGCCGGGACAGGGATGGCTACACCTTC
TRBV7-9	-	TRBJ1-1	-	CASSLHGQNTEAFF	TGTGCCAGCAGCTTACACGGACAGAACACTGAAGCTTTCTTT
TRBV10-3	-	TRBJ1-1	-	CAISRGGNLGNTEAFF	TGTGCCATCAGTCGGGGTGGTAATCTAGGGAACACTGAAGCTTTCTTT
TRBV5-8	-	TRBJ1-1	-	CASSFVTDHTEAFF	TGTGCCAGCAGCTTCGTGACAGACCACACTGAAGCTTTCTTT
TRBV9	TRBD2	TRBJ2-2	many	CASSETSTDGELFF	TGTGCCAGCAGCGAGACTAGCACGGACGGGGAGCTGTTTTTT
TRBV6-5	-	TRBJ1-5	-	CASSEQGNQPQHF	TGTGCCAGCAGCGAGCAGGGGAATCAGCCCCAGCATTTT
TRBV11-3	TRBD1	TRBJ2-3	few	CASSLGQGTQYF	TGTGCCAGCAGCTTAGGACAGGGAACGCAGTATTTT
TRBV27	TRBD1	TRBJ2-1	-	CASSLLGDRSSYNEQFF	TGTGCCAGCAGTTTATTGGGGGACAGGAGCTCCTACAATGAGCAGTTCTTC
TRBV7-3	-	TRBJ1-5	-	CASSPLVGRGHSQDQPQHF	TGTGCCAGCAGCCCCCTGGTGGGCAGGGGTCATAGCCAAGATCAGCCCCAGCATTTT
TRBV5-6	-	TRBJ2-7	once	CASSRMGGSYEQYF	TGTGCCAGCAGCAGAATGGGGGGCTCCTACGAGCAGTACTTC
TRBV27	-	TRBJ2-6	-	CASSPDGGSGANVLTF	TGTGCCAGCAGCCCGGACGGAGGCTCTGGGGCCAACGTCCTGACTTTC
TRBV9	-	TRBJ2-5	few	CASSVGVGGETQYF	TGTGCCAGCAGCGTAGGTGTAGGAGGGGAGACCCAGTACTTC
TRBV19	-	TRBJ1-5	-	CASSSAGTGQPQHF	TGTGCCAGTAGCTCCGCGGGTACGGGTCAGCCCCAGCATTTT
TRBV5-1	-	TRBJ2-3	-	CASSLETGDAQYF	TGCGCCAGCAGCTTGGAAACCGGGGATGCGCAGTATTTT
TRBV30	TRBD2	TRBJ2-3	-	CAWSAGTRSTDTQYF	TGTGCCTGGAGCGCCGGGACTAGAAGCACAGATACGCAGTATTTT